The T cell receptor (beta chain) described here comes from a study of CD8+ T cells in alopecia areata. Deletions cut 11 bases from V and 3 bases from J, with 13 bases between. The CDR3 covers 12 residues. Per germline, CDR1 SEHNR and CDR2 FQNEAQ (reference sequence). On this clone: Its antigen is not identified.

Study-wide points: Scalp sample sequencing also detects resident alphabeta T cells of normal skin. More clonal than normal scalp was lesional scalp, particularly alopecia totalis/universalis.

Sequencing relied on a cDNA template that was reverse transcribed from extracted RNA. The data were produced by immunoSEQ multiplex PCR, yet TCRdb's version contains in-frame clones alone and is incomplete. The sample consists of 45,000 to 70,000 clones, around 96% of them appearing once. This chain joins TRBV7-9 and TRBJ2-5; D is unclear. The sequence came from a human donor with alopecia areata. The sample in question was CD8+ T cells sorted from blood, obtained at week 0. In DNA, the CDR3 is TGTGCCGTAGAGAAAAAGGAAGAGACCCAGTACTTC. Translation gives CAVEKKEETQYF.